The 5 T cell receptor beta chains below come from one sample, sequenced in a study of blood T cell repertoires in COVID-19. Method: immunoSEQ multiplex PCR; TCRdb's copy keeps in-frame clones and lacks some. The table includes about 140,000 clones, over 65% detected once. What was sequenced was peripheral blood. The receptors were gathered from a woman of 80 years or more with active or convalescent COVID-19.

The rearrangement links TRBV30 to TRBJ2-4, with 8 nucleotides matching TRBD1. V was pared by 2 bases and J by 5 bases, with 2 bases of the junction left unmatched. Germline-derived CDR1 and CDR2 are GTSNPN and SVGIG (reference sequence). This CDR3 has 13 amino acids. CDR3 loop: CAWSSTGENIQYF. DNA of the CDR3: TGTGCCTGGAGTTCGACAGGGGAAAACATTCAGTACTTC.

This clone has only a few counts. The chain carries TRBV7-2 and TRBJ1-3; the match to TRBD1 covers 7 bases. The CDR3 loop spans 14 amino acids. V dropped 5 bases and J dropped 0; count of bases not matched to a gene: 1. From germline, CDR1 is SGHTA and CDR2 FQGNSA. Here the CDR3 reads CASSRDSSGNTIYF. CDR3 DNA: TGTGCCAGCAGCCGGGACAGCTCTGGAAACACCATATATTTT.

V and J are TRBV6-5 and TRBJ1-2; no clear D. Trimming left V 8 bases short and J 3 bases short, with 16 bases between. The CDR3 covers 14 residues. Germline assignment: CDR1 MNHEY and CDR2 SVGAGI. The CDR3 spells CASRETGRDYGYTF. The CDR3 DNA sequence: TGTGCCAGCCGCGAAACCGGGAGAGACTATGGCTACACCTTC.

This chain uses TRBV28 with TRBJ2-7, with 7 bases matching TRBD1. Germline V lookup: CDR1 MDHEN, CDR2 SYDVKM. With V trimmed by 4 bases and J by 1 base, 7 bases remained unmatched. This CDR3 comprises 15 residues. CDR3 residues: CASSSGTEFSYEQYF. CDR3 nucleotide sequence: TGTGCCAGCAGTTCCGGGACAGAGTTTTCCTACGAGCAGTACTTC. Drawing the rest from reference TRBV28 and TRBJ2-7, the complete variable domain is DVKVTQSSRYLVKRTGEKVFLECVQDMDHENMFWYRQDPGLGLRLIYFSYDVKMKEKGDIPEGYSVSREKKERFSLILESASTNQTSMYLCASSSGTEFSYEQYFGPGTRLTVT.

The CDR3 spells CASSDAGTGSYEQYF. The CDR3 bases are TGTGCCAGCTCAGACGCCGGGACAGGGTCCTACGAGCAGTACTTC. The V and J genes are TRBV18 and TRBJ2-7; 9 bases are shared with TRBD1. CDR1 KGHSH and CDR2 LQKENI come from the germline V gene. J lost 1 base, V lost 5 bases, and 6 bases had no gene match. CDR3 length: 15 amino acids.